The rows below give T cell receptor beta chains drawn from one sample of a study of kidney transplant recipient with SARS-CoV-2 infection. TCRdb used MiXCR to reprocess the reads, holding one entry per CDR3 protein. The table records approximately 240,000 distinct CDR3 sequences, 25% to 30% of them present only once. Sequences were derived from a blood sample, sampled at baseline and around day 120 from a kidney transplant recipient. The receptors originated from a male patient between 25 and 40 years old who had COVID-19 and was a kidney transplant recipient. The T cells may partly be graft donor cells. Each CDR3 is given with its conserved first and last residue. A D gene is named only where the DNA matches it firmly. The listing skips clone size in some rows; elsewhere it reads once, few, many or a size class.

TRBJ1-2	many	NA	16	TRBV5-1	CASTSLSVRKTYGYTF	TGCGCCAGCACATCCCTATCGGTTCGAAAGACCTATGGCTACACCTTC
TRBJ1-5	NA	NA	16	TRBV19	CASSMDQAYGNRPQHF	TGTGCCAGTAGTATGGATCAGGCTTATGGCAATCGGCCCCAGCATTTT
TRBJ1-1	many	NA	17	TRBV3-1	CASSVIRPISIRTEAFF	TGTGCCAGCAGCGTCATACGTCCCATTTCAATTCGCACTGAAGCTTTCTTT
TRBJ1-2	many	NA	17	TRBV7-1	CASSPDDHEGKTYGYTF	TGTGCCAGCAGCCCCGATGATCACGAGGGAAAGACCTATGGCTACACCTTC
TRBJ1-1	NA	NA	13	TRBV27	CANSLGRNTEAFF	TGTGCCAACAGTTTAGGGAGGAACACTGAAGCTTTCTTT
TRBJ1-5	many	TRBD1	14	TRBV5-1	CASRSGTGDQPQHF	TGCGCCAGCAGGTCCGGGACAGGAGATCAGCCCCAGCATTTT
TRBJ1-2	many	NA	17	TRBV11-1	CASSARPKAGKTYGYTF	TGTGCCAGCAGCGCGCGTCCTAAGGCTGGAAAGACCTATGGCTACACCTTC
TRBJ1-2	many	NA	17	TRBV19	CASSTPATNRKTYGYTF	TGTGCCAGTAGTACTCCTGCGACAAATCGAAAGACCTATGGCTACACCTTC
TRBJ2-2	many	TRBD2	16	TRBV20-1	CSAPSPSGANTGELFF	TGCAGTGCTCCCAGCCCTAGCGGAGCGAACACCGGGGAGCTGTTTTTT
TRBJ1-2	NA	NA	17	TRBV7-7	CASSEQLKCRKTYGYTF	TGTGCCAGCAGCGAGCAACTTAAGTGCCGAAAGACCTATGGCTACACCTTC
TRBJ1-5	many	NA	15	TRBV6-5	CASSEGRHSNQPQHF	TGTGCCAGCAGTGAGGGACGTCATAGCAATCAGCCCCAGCATTTT
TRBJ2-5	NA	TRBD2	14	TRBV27	CASSPRGVQETQYF	TGTGCCAGCAGTCCGCGGGGGGTACAAGAGACCCAGTACTTC
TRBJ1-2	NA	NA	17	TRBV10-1	CASSNRVRSRKTYGYTF	TGCGCCAGCAGTAATCGAGTAAGATCGCGAAAGACCTATGGCTACACCTTC
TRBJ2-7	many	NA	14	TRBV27	CASRELGQAYEQYF	TGTGCCAGCAGAGAACTGGGCCAGGCGTACGAGCAGTACTTC
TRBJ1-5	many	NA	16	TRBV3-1	CASSQAPLGSNQPQHF	TGTGCCAGCAGCCAAGCCCCTCTCGGTAGCAATCAGCCCCAGCATTTT
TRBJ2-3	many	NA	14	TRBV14	CATTGGASTDTQYF	TGTGCCACTACGGGCGGAGCTAGCACAGATACGCAGTATTTT
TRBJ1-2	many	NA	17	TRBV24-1	CATSPVTSTRKTYGYTF	TGTGCCACCAGTCCGGTTACTAGTACCAGAAAGACCTATGGCTACACCTTC
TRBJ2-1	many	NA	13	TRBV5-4	CASSLRGTHEQFF	TGTGCCAGCAGCTTGAGGGGAACTCATGAGCAGTTCTTC
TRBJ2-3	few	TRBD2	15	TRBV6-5	CATKGVAGASDTQYF	TGTGCCACCAAGGGGGTAGCGGGAGCGTCTGATACGCAGTATTTT
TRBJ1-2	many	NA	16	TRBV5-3	CARIHGVVRKTYGYTF	TGTGCCAGAATACATGGAGTGGTGAGAAAGACCTATGGCTACACCTTC